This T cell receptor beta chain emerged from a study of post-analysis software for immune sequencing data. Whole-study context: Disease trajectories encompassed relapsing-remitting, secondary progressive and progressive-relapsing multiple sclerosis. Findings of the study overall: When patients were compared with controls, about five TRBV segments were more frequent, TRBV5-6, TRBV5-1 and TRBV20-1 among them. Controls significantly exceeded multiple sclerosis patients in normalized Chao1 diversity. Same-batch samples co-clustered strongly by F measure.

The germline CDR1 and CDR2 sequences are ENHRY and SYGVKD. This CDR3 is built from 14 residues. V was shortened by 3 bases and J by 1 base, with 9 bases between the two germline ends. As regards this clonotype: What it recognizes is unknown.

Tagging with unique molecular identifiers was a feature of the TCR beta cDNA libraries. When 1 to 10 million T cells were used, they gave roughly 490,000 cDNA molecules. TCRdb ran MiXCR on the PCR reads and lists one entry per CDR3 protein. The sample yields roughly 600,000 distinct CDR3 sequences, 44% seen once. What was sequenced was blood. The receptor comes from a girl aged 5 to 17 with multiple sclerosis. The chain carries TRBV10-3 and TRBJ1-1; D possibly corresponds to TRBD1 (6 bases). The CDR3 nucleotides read TGTGCCATCAGTGAAATGGGGGCGAACACTGAAGCTTTCTTT. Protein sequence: CAISEMGANTEAFF.